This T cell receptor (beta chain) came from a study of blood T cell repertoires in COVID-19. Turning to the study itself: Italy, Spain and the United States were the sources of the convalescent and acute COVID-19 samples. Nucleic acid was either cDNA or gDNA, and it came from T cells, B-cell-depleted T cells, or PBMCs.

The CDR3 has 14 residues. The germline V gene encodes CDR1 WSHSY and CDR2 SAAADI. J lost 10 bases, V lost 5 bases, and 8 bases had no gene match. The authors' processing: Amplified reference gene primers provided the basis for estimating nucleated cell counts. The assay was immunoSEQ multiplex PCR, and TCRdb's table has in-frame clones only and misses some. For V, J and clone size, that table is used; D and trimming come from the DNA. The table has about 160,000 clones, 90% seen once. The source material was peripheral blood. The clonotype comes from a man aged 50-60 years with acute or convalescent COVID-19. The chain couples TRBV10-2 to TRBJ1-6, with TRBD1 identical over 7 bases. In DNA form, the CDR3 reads TGCGCCAGCAGTTACAGGGGAGCTGGATCACCCCTCCACTTT. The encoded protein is CASSYRGAGSPLHF.